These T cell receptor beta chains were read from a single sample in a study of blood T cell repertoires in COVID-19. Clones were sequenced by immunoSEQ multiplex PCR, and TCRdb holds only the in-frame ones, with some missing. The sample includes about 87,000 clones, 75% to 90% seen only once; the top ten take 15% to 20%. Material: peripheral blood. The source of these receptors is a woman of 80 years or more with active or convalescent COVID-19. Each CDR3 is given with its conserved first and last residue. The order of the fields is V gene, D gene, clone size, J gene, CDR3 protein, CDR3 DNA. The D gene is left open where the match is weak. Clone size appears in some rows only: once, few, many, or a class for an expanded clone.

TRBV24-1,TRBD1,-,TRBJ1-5,CATSDGTGGSNQPQHF,TGTGCCACCAGTGATGGGACAGGGGGGAGCAATCAGCCCCAGCATTTT
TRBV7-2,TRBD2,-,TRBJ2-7,CASSFEEAGVSEQYF,TGTGCCAGCAGCTTTGAGGAAGCGGGAGTGAGCGAGCAGTACTTC
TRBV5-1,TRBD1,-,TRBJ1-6,CASSIGTGNSPLHF,TGCGCCAGCAGCATAGGGACAGGAAATTCACCCCTCCACTTT
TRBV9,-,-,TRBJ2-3,CASSVYGITDTQYF,TGTGCCAGCAGCGTATACGGGATCACAGATACGCAGTATTTT
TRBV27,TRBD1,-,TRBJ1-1,CASSLGTGFTEAFF,TGTGCCAGCAGTTTAGGGACAGGGTTCACTGAAGCTTTCTTT
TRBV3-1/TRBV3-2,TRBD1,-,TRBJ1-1,CASSPGQGMMNTEAFF,TGTGCCAGCAGCCCCGGACAGGGGATGATGAACACTGAAGCTTTCTTT
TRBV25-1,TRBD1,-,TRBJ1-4,CASSDAGTGGSWGEKLFF,TGTGCCAGCAGTGATGCCGGGACAGGGGGATCCTGGGGTGAAAAACTGTTTTTT
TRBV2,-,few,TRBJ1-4,CASRTARRQPATNEKLFF,TGTGCCAGCAGGACGGCCCGGAGACAGCCCGCCACTAATGAAAAACTGTTTTTT
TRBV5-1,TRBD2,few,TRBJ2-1,CASSLSTSGVYNEQFF,TGCGCCAGCAGCTTGTCGACTAGCGGGGTATACAATGAGCAGTTCTTC
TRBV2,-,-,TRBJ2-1,CASTGVSYNEQFF,TGTGCCAGCACGGGAGTATCCTACAATGAGCAGTTCTTC
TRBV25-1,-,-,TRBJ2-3,CASRRSDRFQDTQYF,TGTGCCAGCAGGAGGTCTGACAGGTTCCAAGATACGCAGTATTTT
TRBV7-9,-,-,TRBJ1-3,CASSFDRSSGNTIYF,TGTGCCAGCAGCTTCGATAGGAGCTCTGGAAACACCATATATTTT
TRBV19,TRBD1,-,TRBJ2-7,CASSKDRGYEQYF,TGTGCCAGTAGTAAGGACAGGGGCTACGAGCAGTACTTC
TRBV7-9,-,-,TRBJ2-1,CASSLTGSYNEQFF,TGTGCCAGCAGCTTGACTGGCTCCTACAATGAGCAGTTCTTC
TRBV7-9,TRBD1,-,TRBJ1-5,CASSSRGTEGQPQHF,TGTGCCAGCAGCTCCAGGGGGACAGAGGGTCAGCCCCAGCATTTT
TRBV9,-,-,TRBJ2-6,CASSVGITLSGANVLTF,TGTGCCAGCAGCGTAGGCATTACTCTCTCTGGGGCCAACGTCCTGACTTTC
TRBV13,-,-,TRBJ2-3,CASSDNKAGDTQYF,TGTGCCAGCAGCGACAATAAAGCGGGAGATACGCAGTATTTT
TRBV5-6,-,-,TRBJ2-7,CASSLGAGAENEQYF,TGTGCCAGCAGCTTGGGTGCGGGGGCGGAAAACGAGCAGTACTTC
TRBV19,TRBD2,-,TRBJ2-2,CASRSVGSGAGELFF,TGTGCCAGTAGATCCGTCGGGAGCGGGGCCGGGGAGCTGTTTTTT
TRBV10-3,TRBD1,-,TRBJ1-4,CAISAGQFSEKLFF,TGTGCCATCAGTGCGGGACAGTTTTCGGAAAAACTGTTTTTT
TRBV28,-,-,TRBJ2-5,CASRDSEVVETQYF,TGTGCCAGCAGGGACAGTGAGGTCGTAGAGACCCAGTACTTC
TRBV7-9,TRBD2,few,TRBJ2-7,CASTKERLAGEQYF,TGTGCCAGCACCAAGGAAAGGCTAGCGGGCGAGCAGTACTTC
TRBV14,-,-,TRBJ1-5,CASSQFEVGPQHF,TGTGCCAGCAGCCAGTTCGAGGTGGGGCCCCAGCATTTT
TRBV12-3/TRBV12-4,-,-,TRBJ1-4,CASSFGLEKLFF,TGTGCCAGCAGTTTCGGACTGGAAAAACTGTTTTTT
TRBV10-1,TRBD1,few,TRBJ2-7,CAKLPGQGFYEQYF,TGCGCCAAGTTACCGGGACAGGGTTTCTACGAGCAGTACTTC
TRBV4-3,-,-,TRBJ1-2,CASSQASTGSNYGYTF,TGCGCCAGCAGCCAAGCGTCGACAGGATCTAACTATGGCTACACCTTC
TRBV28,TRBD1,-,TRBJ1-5,CASSLDLQGANQPQHF,TGTGCCAGCAGTTTAGATCTACAGGGGGCCAATCAGCCCCAGCATTTT
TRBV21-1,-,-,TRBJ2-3,CASSKMSRQPDTQYF,TGTGCCAGCAGCAAAATGAGCCGACAGCCAGATACGCAGTATTTT
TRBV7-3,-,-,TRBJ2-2,CASSPGAGAGELFF,TGTGCCAGCAGCCCGGGGGCGGGAGCCGGGGAGCTGTTTTTT
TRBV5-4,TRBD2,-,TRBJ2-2,CASSDPSGSNTGELFF,TGTGCCAGCAGCGACCCTAGCGGTTCGAACACCGGGGAGCTGTTTTTT
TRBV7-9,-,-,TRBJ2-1,CASSLAQGRIYNEQFF,TGTGCCAGCAGCTTAGCGCAGGGGCGAATCTACAATGAGCAGTTCTTC
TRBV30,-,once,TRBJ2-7,CAWEQGYEQYF,TGTGCCTGGGAACAGGGTTACGAGCAGTACTTC